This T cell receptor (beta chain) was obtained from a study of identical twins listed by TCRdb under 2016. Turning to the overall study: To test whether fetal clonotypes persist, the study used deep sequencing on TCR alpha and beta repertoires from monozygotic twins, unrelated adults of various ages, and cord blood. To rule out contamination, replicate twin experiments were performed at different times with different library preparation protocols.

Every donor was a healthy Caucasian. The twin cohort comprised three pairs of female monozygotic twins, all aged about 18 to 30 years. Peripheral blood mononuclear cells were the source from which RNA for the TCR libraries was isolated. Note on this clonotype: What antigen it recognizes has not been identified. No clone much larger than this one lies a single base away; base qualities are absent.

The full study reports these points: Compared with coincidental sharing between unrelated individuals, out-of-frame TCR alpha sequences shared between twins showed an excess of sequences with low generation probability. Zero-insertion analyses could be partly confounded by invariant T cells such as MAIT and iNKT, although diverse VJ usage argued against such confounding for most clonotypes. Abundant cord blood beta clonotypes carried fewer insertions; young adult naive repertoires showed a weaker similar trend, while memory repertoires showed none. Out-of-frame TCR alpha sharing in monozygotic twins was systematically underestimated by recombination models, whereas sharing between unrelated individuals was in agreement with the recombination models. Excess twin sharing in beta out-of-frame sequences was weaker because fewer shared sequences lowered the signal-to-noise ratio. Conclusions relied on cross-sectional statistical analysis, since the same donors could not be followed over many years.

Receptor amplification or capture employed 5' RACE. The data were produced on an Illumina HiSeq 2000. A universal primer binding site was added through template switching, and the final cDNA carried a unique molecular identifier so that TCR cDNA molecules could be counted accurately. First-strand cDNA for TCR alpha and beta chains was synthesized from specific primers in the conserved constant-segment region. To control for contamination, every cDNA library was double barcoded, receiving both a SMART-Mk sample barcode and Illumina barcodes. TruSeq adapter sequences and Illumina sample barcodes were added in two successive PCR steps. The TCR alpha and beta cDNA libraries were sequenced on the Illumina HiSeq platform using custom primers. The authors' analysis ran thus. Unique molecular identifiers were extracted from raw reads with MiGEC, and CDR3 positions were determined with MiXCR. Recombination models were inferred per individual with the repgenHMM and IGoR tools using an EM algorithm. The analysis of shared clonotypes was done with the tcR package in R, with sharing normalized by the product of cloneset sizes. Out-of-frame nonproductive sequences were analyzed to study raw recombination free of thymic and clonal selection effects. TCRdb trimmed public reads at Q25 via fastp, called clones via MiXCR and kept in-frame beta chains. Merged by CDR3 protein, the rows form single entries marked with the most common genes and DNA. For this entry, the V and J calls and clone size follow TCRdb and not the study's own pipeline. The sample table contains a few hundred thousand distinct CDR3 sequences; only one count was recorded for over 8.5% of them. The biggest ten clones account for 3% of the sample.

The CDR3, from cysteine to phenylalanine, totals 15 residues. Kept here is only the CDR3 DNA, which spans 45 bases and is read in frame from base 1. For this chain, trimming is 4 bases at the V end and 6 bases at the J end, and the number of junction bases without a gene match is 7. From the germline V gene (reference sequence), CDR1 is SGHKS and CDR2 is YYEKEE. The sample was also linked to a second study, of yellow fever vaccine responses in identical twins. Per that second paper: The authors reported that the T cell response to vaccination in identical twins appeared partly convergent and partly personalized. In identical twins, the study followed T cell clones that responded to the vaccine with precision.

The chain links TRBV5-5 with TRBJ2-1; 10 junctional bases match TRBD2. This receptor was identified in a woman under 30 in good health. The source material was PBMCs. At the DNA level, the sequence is TGTGCCAGCAGCGCAAGCGGGGGGGCGGCCAATGAGCAGTTCTTC. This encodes CASSASGGAANEQFF.